This T cell receptor beta chain was retrieved from a study of cytomegalovirus exposure and HLA in healthy donors (dated by TCRdb to the late 2010s). With regard to the full study: An earlier analysis of around 600 of the donors reported 250 to 300 Gb of sequence data and 100 million to 130 million unique TCR beta sequences from 150 million to 200 million T cells. In the later analysis, no new phenotypic data were used to find candidate immune exposures; instead, reliance was placed on TCR beta sequences and their occurrence across donors. In a later genetic analysis, genome-wide SNP genotypes for about three fifths of the roughly 670 donors were used, and that subset was treated as a discovery cohort. A later analysis re-analyzed previously published TCR beta repertoires from 666 donors and added high-resolution HLA genotyping to study TCR occurrence patterns. In an earlier analysis of 550 to 700 of the donors, high-throughput TCR beta sequencing was used to judge whether each TCR beta V gene segment behaved as functional or pseudogenic. All discovery cohort repertoires had been generated on a single sequencing platform. HLA typing included class I and class II loci at four-digit resolution. The study used immunosequencing to profile the T cell repertoires of approximately 630 subjects and linked those repertoires to cytomegalovirus serostatus. Besides the first cohort of around 700 subjects, a separate validation cohort made up of some 110 different subjects was used. To predict cytomegalovirus infection status, the study combined high-throughput TCR immunosequencing, statistical association of individual TCRs with disease status, and machine learning. Because of strong linkage in the cohort, 5 or 6 DR-DQ haplotypes were treated as single units for association and clustering. The study aimed to test whether cataloging public T cell receptors could reveal signatures of past pathogen exposure. Donor age, sex, ethnicity and CMV serostatus were compiled together with the repertoire data. An early release that covered roughly 600 HLA-typed donors contained about 300 gigabases of sequencing data and 75 million to 100 million unique TCR sequences. Among the roughly 370 genotyped donors, approximately 82% belonged to the genetic ancestry cluster associated with self-reported Caucasian donors. Typing coverage differed by locus: A, B, C, DRB1 and DQB1 were typed in roughly 620-630 donors, DQA1 in about 510, DPA1 in roughly 590, and DPB1 in around 440. On average, roughly 250,000 unique TCR beta nucleotide sequences were sequenced per donor among about 400 genotyped donors of the cohort, with roughly 18% of those sequences being non-productive. Overall study results and their limits: Immune exposure information for the cohort was limited to CMV serostatus. Only TCR beta chains were sequenced in this cohort, and the absence of alpha or paired-chain data limited detectable features. A later analysis associated about 17,000 TCR beta sequences with specific HLA alleles at a false discovery rate of 0.05. Assigning TCR associations to individual alleles was difficult when HLA alleles, especially DR and DQ, strongly co-occurred. According to the authors, the approach could potentially be generalized to other disease states and immunological phenotypes. In a later analysis, most CMV-associated TCR beta chains were found to appear HLA-restricted, with HLA associations seemingly driven largely by CMV exposure. The 87-base-pair reads could not distinguish some IMGT-functional V segments, including TRBV6-2 and TRBV6-3, so those segments were excluded. Broadly in line with IMGT annotations, most TCR beta V segments showed up in productive rearrangements about 90% or about 30% of the time in an earlier analysis of 587 of the donors. V-gene and J-gene trimming of TCR beta chains was associated with a missense DCLRE1C variant in a later genetic analysis, and the association was replicated in an independent cohort. A further reported finding was that TCR beta sequences accurately predicted the HLA-A and HLA-B alleles for most subjects in the first cohort. The classifier was reported to diagnose cytomegalovirus status with high specificity and sensitivity in both the original and validation cohorts. A later genetic analysis reported fewer N-insertions in productive TCRs among donors in an Asian-associated ancestry cluster than the approximately 670-donor mean. In a later analysis, the rate of TCR association differed among HLA loci, with DRB1 alleles having the most associated TCRs and HLA-C alleles having the fewest. In vitro tests confirmed that a few of the cytomegalovirus-associated TCR beta chains recognize cytomegalovirus antigens. In the study, 150 to 200 TCR beta chains were listed as associated with cytomegalovirus. The earlier analysis of some 540 of the donors excluded over 15 rarely observed V segments, including chromosome 9 orphons, because counts were too low. Most TCR sequences were seen in very few donors, while some public TCRs were found in many individuals. Because some donors lacked HLA typing at each locus, the association tests relied only on the typed subset. A cluster of highly shared sequence variants was judged likely to be a technical artifact of the sequencing pipeline. Several of the top co-occurrence clusters appeared to be linked to parvovirus B19, influenza, CMV and Epstein-Barr virus, according to a later analysis. The presence/absence analyses assumed that sequencing depth was roughly uniform across donors, and that assumption may not be true. Linkage disequilibrium might explain the correlated functional status among segregating V segments, but an unknown experimental factor could not be excluded. In a later analysis, HLA-associated TCR beta chains showed more clonal expansion and lower generation probabilities than non-associated chains that were equally common.

For this clone: There is no known antigen for this receptor. No much larger clone exists at a distance of one base, and base qualities are not known.

CDR3 length: 13 amino acids, cysteine to phenylalanine. Only CDR3 DNA is held: 39 bases, read in frame from base 1. The CDR1 and CDR2 encoded by the germline V gene are MNHNS and SASEGT. The V end loses 1 base and the J end loses 5 bases, and a stretch of 8 bases separates them. The cohort was made up of around 720 healthy bone marrow donors. At the time of sampling, all cohort members were nominally healthy, though unrecorded immune exposures were likely present. The donor was CMV seronegative and belonged to the group of 352 seronegative cohort members. Every donor gave a peripheral blood sample, and the peripheral blood mononuclear cells from that sample were used for TCR beta sequencing. The Qiagen DNeasy Blood Extraction Kit was used to extract genomic DNA from the blood cell samples. Receptor amplification or capture employed the immunoSEQ multiplex PCR assay. For the multiplex PCR, a mixture combining 60 forward primers for TCR Vbeta segments and 13 reverse primers for TCR Jbeta segments was used. Amplification of the CDR3 region of rearranged TCR beta genes was performed with a multiplex PCR assay on genomic DNA. On the Illumina HiSeq System, the amplified TCR beta libraries were sequenced as 87-base-pair reads. In the paper's pipeline: In a later analysis, tens of millions of unique TCR beta chains were counted across the 500 to 700 repertoires, and approximately 11 million of these chains were shared by at least two donors. To remove PCR and sequencing errors, raw reads were error-corrected and collapsed into unique sequences using a nearest-neighbor algorithm that merged closely related sequences. CDR3 sequences were aligned to IMGT reference sequences to assign V, D and J gene segments. For a sequence to be retained, at least a six-nucleotide match to both a V gene segment and a J gene segment was required. A rearrangement was called productive if the CDR3 had no stop codons and remained in frame with V and J, and every other rearrangement was called non-productive. CDR3 was defined according to IMGT convention as the region running from the second conserved V-encoded cysteine to the conserved J-encoded phenylalanine. The earlier analysis of about 610 of the donors excluded any sequence lacking an unambiguous match to a single V gene segment. An earlier analysis of 587 of the donors called V segments functional above 56.7% productive rearrangements and segregating when the between-donor standard deviation exceeded 5%. A statistical classification framework was developed to diagnose cytomegalovirus status using the catalog of TCR beta chain sequences. A later analysis assigned V and J genes by comparing TCR nucleotide sequences with IMGT/GENE-DB human TR gene sequences. In a later analysis, CDR3 sequences and most-parsimonious VDJ recombination scenarios were assigned using the TCRdist pipeline. In a later analysis, each TCR beta chain was defined by its CDR3 amino acid sequence together with its V-gene family, and reads lacking a unique V-gene family were excluded. In a later analysis, 500 to 700 highly shared, low-generation-probability nucleotide sequences were removed to address suspected cross-contamination and a sequencing artifact. In a later analysis, a clonal expansion index was calculated for each public chain from normalized within-repertoire ranks of inferred template counts. A later analysis computed generation probabilities with a VDJ recombination model fitted to out-of-frame rearrangements, and checked the results against IGoR. A later analysis scored TCR-TCR, TCR-HLA and TCR-CMV co-occurrence with hypergeometric tests, applying a repertoire-size bias correction to TCR pairs. A later analysis estimated false discovery rates by permuting HLA or CMV assignments 20 times. In a later analysis, co-occurring TCRs were grouped with DBSCAN, and TCRdist sequence similarity was added when clustering was performed within HLA-allele-positive subsets. Co-occurrence clustering excluded repertoires with fewer than 30,000 or more than 120,000 public chains, plus five with anomalous nucleotide sharing. TCRdb took this table from immuneACCESS and kept in-frame rearrangements with V and J called. Such tables lack part of the clones; where checked against another copy, unresolved V genes explain under half of the gap, and the rest is unexplained. Clone size and the V and J calls come from that table; the DNA yielded D and trimming. The sample profile shows fewer than 200,000 clones; roughly 80% of them were found once. The ten largest make up 0.77% of the sample.

The sequenced material came from PBMCs. The rearranged segments are TRBV6-1 and TRBJ2-5; the D gene remains uncertain. The receptor was derived from a woman aged 18-29 years in good health and CMV-seronegative. The sequenced DNA: TGTGCCAGCAGTGAAGAGACGAGGGAGACCCAGTACTTC. The resulting protein is CASSEETRETQYF.